This T cell receptor beta chain appears in the sequencing data of a study of blood T cell repertoires in COVID-19. Only in-frame clones appear in the TCRdb table, and some are missing; sequencing was by immunoSEQ multiplex PCR. The sample consists of 120,000 to 150,000 clones, 70% to 85% of them appearing once. From germline, CDR1 is MDHEN and CDR2 SYDVKM. The CDR3 runs 16 residues. After removal of 4 bases from V and 6 bases from J, the junction contained 8 bases not matched to a gene. The source material was peripheral blood. This clonotype was obtained from a man between 60 and 70 years old with acute or convalescent COVID-19. The chain has TRBV28 and TRBJ1-5; 11 bases align to TRBD1. As DNA, the CDR3 is TGTGCCAGCAGTTCCGGAGGACAGGGGGCAGTTCAGCCCCAGCATTTT. Translated: CASSSGGQGAVQPQHF.